The present TCR beta chain was sequenced within a study of a mutant IDH1 vaccine in newly diagnosed glioma. The time point is: week 23, last vaccination. Topical imiquimod was applied with each vaccine dose, which held 300 ug of mutant IDH1 20-mer peptide. The assay was immunoSEQ multiplex PCR, and TCRdb's table has in-frame clones only and misses some. Of 35,000 to 45,000 clones in the sample, about 78% were seen once. Of note for this clone: Its target is unknown.

This TCR derives from a woman aged 40-49 years with glioma. Some clones in this sample may be carry-over from other donors' samples. This specimen consisted of PBMCs, obtained from a glioma patient whose treatment included an IDH1 peptide vaccine.

CDR3 protein: CASSLGDQPQHF. The DNA of the CDR3 is TGTGCCAGCAGCTTAGGAGATCAGCCCCAGCATTTT. The gene calls are TRBV7-9 and TRBJ1-5; D gene uncertain. The V gene's germline CDR1 is SEHNR and CDR2 FQNEAQ (reference sequence). This CDR3 has 12 amino acids. The germline V and J ends were trimmed by 1 base and 5 bases, with 3 bases remaining between them.